This T cell receptor beta chain was recovered during a study of response to subunit inactivated influenza vaccine (dated by TCRdb to 2017 to 2018). As for the study more broadly: Deep quantitative T cell receptor repertoire profiling was used in the study to track responses to a trivalent subunit inactivated influenza vaccine.

Library prep was done by RT-PCR. Sequencing used an Illumina HiSeq 2500. Starting from the raw public reads, TCRdb applied fastp trimming at Q25, assembled clones with MiXCR and retained in-frame beta chains. Each entry is one CDR3 protein sequence, shown with its most common DNA and genes. This sample is represented by 500,000 or so distinct CDR3 sequences; about 17% of them were singletons. Approximately 3% of the sample belongs to the ten largest clones. CDR1 and CDR2, looked up from the germline V gene (reference sequence), are SEHNR and FQNEAQ. V is pruned by 5 bases and J by 3 bases, leaving 6 bases of the junction without a gene match. From cysteine to phenylalanine, the CDR3 is 16 amino acids long. The CDR3 DNA has 48 bases and is translated from base 1. Beyond this particular receptor, the publication reports: According to the authors, only a limited number of new T cells may be recruited by each seasonal influenza vaccination.

This clonotype was seen more than once but under ten times. There is no known antigen for this receptor. Base qualities are not provided; no much larger clone lies one nucleotide away. The chain employs TRBV7-9 and TRBJ2-7; TRBD2 fits 14 bases in the junction. Sequencing used CD4+ T cells sorted from PBMCs, obtained less than 30 months after vaccination. This TCR derives from a man between 45 and 75 years old who received an inactivated influenza vaccine. Donor details come from another sample of the same person, matched by shared clones. The DNA reads TGTGCCAGCAGCGGGGGACTAGCGGGAGTTATCTACGAGCAGTACTTC. The encoded protein is CASSGGLAGVIYEQYF.